The present T cell receptor beta chain was sequenced within a study of T cell repertoires in urothelial bladder cancer. Measured with immunoSEQ multiplex PCR; TCRdb has only the in-frame clones, and not every one. The sample lists around 11,000 clones, more than 60% seen once, with less than 9% in the top ten. Broader study findings: In carcinoma specimens, a single clone made up to about 15% of infiltrating lymphocytes.

A note on this clone: Its antigen is undetermined.

The clonotype was recovered from a human donor with a benign inflammatory bladder lesion. Specimen: tumor-infiltrating cells from bladder cancer.

CDR3 amino acids: CASSLNSGDTEAFF. DNA for the CDR3: TGTGCCAGCAGCTTAAATTCGGGTGACACTGAAGCTTTCTTT. This chain links TRBV7-3 with TRBJ1-1; D not resolved. This CDR3 comprises 14 residues. CDR1 SGHTA and CDR2 FQGTGA come from the germline V gene. V was clipped by 1 base and J by 3 bases, with 9 bases between them.